This T cell receptor (beta chain) was retrieved from a study of shared clonotypes between healthy human individuals. General study points: Richness estimates generally favored naive over memory subsets. Clonotypes that were shared across a handful of donors made up 4.5% to 5% of naive CD4 clonotypes.

Comments on this clone: What it recognizes is unknown.

Sequencing used immunoSEQ multiplex PCR; TCRdb keeps in-frame clones, though not all of them. The top ten clones hold approximately 0.37% of a sample with approximately 2.5 million clones, 90% to 95% of them seen once. The CDR3 has 14 residues. Germline V lookup: CDR1 MNHNY, CDR2 SVGAGI (reference sequence). V shed 2 bases and J 6 bases; nucleotides not matched to a gene: 6. A CD45RA+ naive subset and a CD45RA-negative memory subset were split from CD4+ cells. The clonotype comes from a man between 18 and 29 years old in good health. Some clones in this sample may be carry-over from other donors' samples. The material sequenced was naive CD4+ T cells from PBMCs. Indicated subset: CD45RA+ positively selected. The rearrangement uses TRBV6-6 and TRBJ2-7; 8 bases map to TRBD2. CDR3 protein: CASSYQSAGVEQYF. For the CDR3, the DNA is TGTGCCAGCAGTTACCAATCAGCGGGAGTCGAGCAGTACTTC.